This T cell receptor beta chain was captured by sequencing in a study of T cell responses to AZD1222 COVID-19 vaccine. This CDR3 spans 14 amino acids. From germline, CDR1 is GTSNPN and CDR2 SVGIG (reference sequence). V lost 6 bases and J lost 1, with 14 bases in between. Assay used: immunoSEQ multiplex PCR; TCRdb lists only in-frame clones, some missing. The sample yields 95,000 to 100,000 clones, 70% to 90% seen once. This sequence joins TRBV30 and TRBJ2-3; D is unresolved. This specimen consisted of peripheral blood, obtained on day 0 of AZD1222 vaccination. The clonotype was recovered from an adult in good health. CDR3 region: CACRDIKRTDTQYF. The CDR3 nucleotides are TGTGCCTGTCGCGATATTAAGCGCACAGATACGCAGTATTTT.